Listed below are T cell receptor beta chains from one sample, sequenced in a study of blood T cell repertoires in COVID-19. Profiled with immunoSEQ multiplex PCR; TCRdb holds only in-frame clones, not every one. The sample records 200,000 to 300,000 clones, 84% being singletons. The specimen sequenced was peripheral blood. The origin of the receptors is a man between 60 and 75 years old with acute or convalescent COVID-19. CDR3s include the opening cysteine and the closing phenylalanine or tryptophan. A D gene is named only where the DNA matches it firmly. Only some rows state a clone size, as once, few, many or a class for expanded clones.

.	TRBV21-1	15	TRBJ1-2	.	CASRSREGAKYGYTF	TGTGCCAGCAGATCCCGGGAGGGGGCGAAGTATGGCTACACCTTC
.	TRBV5-6	15	TRBJ2-7	.	CASSLRGGSSYEQYF	TGTGCCAGCAGCTTGAGGGGGGGCAGCTCCTACGAGCAGTACTTC
.	TRBV7-9	14	TRBJ1-2	.	CASSLGGVGYGYTF	TGTGCCAGCAGCTTAGGGGGGGTAGGCTATGGCTACACCTTC
.	TRBV7-2	14	TRBJ2-3	TRBD2	CASSTSGGTDTQYF	TGTGCCAGCAGCACTAGCGGGGGCACAGATACGCAGTATTTT
.	TRBV29-1	13	TRBJ1-2	.	CSVEAAGNYGYTF	TGCAGCGTTGAAGCGGCAGGGAACTATGGCTACACCTTC
.	TRBV18	17	TRBJ2-5	TRBD2	CASSPRLAGVYQETQYF	TGTGCCAGCTCACCACGACTAGCGGGGGTCTACCAAGAGACCCAGTACTTC
few	TRBV28	15	TRBJ2-7	TRBD1	CASTPGQGSSYEQYF	TGTGCCAGCACCCCCGGACAGGGGAGCTCCTACGAGCAGTACTTC
.	TRBV5-4	12	TRBJ1-5	.	CASSLAGQPQHF	TGTGCCAGCAGCTTGGCGGGTCAGCCCCAGCATTTT
few	TRBV9	15	TRBJ1-2	.	CASSVLAANNYGYTF	TGTGCCAGCAGCGTGTTAGCGGCCAATAACTATGGCTACACCTTC
.	TRBV19	15	TRBJ2-1	TRBD2	CASSMGGYSYNEQFF	TGTGCCAGTAGTATGGGGGGGTACTCCTACAATGAGCAGTTCTTC
.	TRBV20-1	13	TRBJ2-3	.	CSASKIVADTQYF	TGCAGTGCTAGTAAAATCGTCGCAGATACGCAGTATTTT
.	TRBV5-1	14	TRBJ2-1	.	CASSLQQSYNEQFF	TGCGCCAGCAGCTTACAACAATCCTACAATGAGCAGTTCTTC
.	TRBV11-3	19	TRBJ1-5	TRBD1	CASSFWDRALLRSGEPQHF	TGTGCCAGCAGCTTTTGGGACAGGGCCCTTTTAAGATCCGGGGAGCCCCAGCATTTT
.	TRBV19	13	TRBJ2-5	TRBD1	CASSTTGGETQYF	TGTGCCAGTAGCACTACAGGGGGGGAGACCCAGTACTTC
.	TRBV5-4	15	TRBJ2-6	.	CASSLAGTGANVLTF	TGTGCCAGCAGCTTGGCGGGGACTGGGGCCAACGTCCTGACTTTC
few	TRBV4-2	15	TRBJ2-3	TRBD2	CASSPGLAGVDTQYF	TGTGCCAGCAGCCCGGGACTAGCGGGCGTAGATACGCAGTATTTT